These 20 T cell receptor beta chains were sequenced from one sample in a study of vaccination and CD4 T cells after COVID-19. These receptors have no identified antigens. Treatment in this sample: 10-day PBMC culture with coronavirus spike peptide pools or control peptides (ViraFEST assay). Once obtained from cultured CD4+ T cells, the DNA was sequenced using the Oncomine TCR Beta short-read assay. TCRdb passed the PCR reads through MiXCR, listing each CDR3 protein once. Here the sample spans about 25,000 distinct CDR3 sequences, roughly 50% being singletons. Sequencing was carried out using CD4+ T cells from blood, cultured in vitro. These receptors were obtained from a human donor who had recovered from COVID-19.

This chain uses TRBV7-8 with TRBJ2-3, with 8 bases lining up with TRBD2. Germline CDR1 SGHVS, CDR2 FQNEAQ. The V segment lost 1 base and the J segment 3 bases; nucleotides outside the gene matches: 9. The CDR3 is made up of 17 amino acids. The CDR3 protein is CASSLVRRLAPTDTQYF. CDR3 DNA sequence: TGTGCCAGCAGCTTAGTAAGGAGACTAGCGCCTACAGATACGCAGTATTTT.

The chain joins TRBV5-1 to TRBJ1-2, with D uncertain. The V end lost 0 bases, the J end lost 8 bases, and 11 bases lay between the germline ends. The CDR3 runs 13 residues. Germline CDR1 reads SGHRS; CDR2 reads YFSETQ. CDR3: CASSLGTEEGYTF. The CDR3 region has the DNA TGCGCCAGCAGCTTGGGCACGGAGGAAGGCTACACCTTC.

This clonotype came up a few times. V usage is TRBV7-9 and J usage is TRBJ1-5; 7 bases agree with TRBD1. Germline assignment: CDR1 SEHNR and CDR2 FQNEAQ (reference sequence). The CDR3 runs to 13 residues. V shed 5 bases, J shed 4 bases, and the junction held 2 bases outside the gene matches. Written as DNA, the CDR3 is TGTGCCAGCAGCCCAGGGGGGAATCAGCCCCAGCATTTT. This gives the protein CASSPGGNQPQHF. The variable domain in full, completed from reference TRBV7-9 and TRBJ1-5, reads DTGVSQNPRHKITKRGQNVTFRCDPISEHNRLYWYRQTLGQGPEFLTYFQNEAQLEKSRLLSDRFSAERPKGSFSTLEIQRTEQGDSAMYLCASSPGGNQPQHFGDGTRLSIL.

This clonotype was seen only a few times. V gene TRBV11-2 combines with J gene TRBJ1-2, with D perhaps matching TRBD1 (5 bases). The CDR3 consists of 14 residues. Germline CDR1 SGHAT, CDR2 FQNNGV. V gave up 1 base and J gave up 5 bases, with 11 bases separating them. The CDR3 sequence: CASSLGLDTYGYTF. The CDR3 DNA sequence: TGTGCCAGCAGCTTAGGGCTGGACACGTATGGCTACACCTTC.

The chain links TRBV20-1 to TRBJ2-3; 10 bases agree with TRBD2. V trimming: 6 bases; J trimming: 2 bases; junction bases outside the gene matches: 17. CDR1 is DFQATT and CDR2 is SNEGSKA in the germline V gene (reference sequence). The CDR3 is made up of 18 amino acids. For the CDR3, the DNA is TGCAGTGCCCCCCGTCAGGCTAGCGGGAGTTGGAACACAGATACGCAGTATTTT. Translating gives CSAPRQASGSWNTDTQYF.

The chain links TRBV9 to TRBJ2-5; 7 nucleotides agree with TRBD2. Germline values: CDR1 SGDLS, CDR2 YYNGEE. CDR3 length: 15 amino acids. Germline trimming cut 1 base from V and 2 bases from J; bases unmatched to any gene: 5. CDR3 nucleotide sequence: TGTGCCAGCAGCGTATCACTAGCGTTACAAGAGACCCAGTACTTC. Translating gives CASSVSLALQETQYF. Together with reference TRBV9 and TRBJ2-5, the CDR3 gives the full variable domain: DSGVTQTPKHLITATGQRVTLRCSPRSGDLSVYWYQQSLDQGLQFLIQYYNGEERAKGNILERFSAQQFPDLHSELNLSSLELGDSALYFCASSVSLALQETQYFGPGTRLLVL.

This chain links TRBV7-2 with TRBJ1-5; D is unclear. Germline CDR1 is SGHTA and CDR2 is FQGNSA. The CDR3 is 13 amino acids. With 2 bases removed from V and 5 bases from J, the gap between germline ends came to 7 bases. CDR3 bases: TGTGCCAGCAGCTTATCCCAGCATCAGCCCCAGCATTTT. It encodes CASSLSQHQPQHF.

The rearrangement joins TRBV29-1 to TRBJ2-3; 8 nucleotides line up with TRBD2. The CDR3 loop spans 15 amino acids. The germline V gene encodes CDR1 SQVTM and CDR2 ANQGSEA. V shed 4 bases, J shed 4 bases, and the junction held 10 bases outside the gene matches. CDR3 sequence (DNA): TGCAGCGTTGTCGCCGGGACTAGGGGTGCAGATACGCAGTATTTT. Translation: CSVVAGTRGADTQYF.

The rearrangement links TRBV30 to TRBJ1-6; D is unresolved. The germline gives CDR1 GTSNPN, CDR2 SVGIG (reference sequence). Trimming cost V 0 bases and J 0 bases, with 15 bases left between them. The CDR3 consists of 18 residues. The CDR3 reads CAWSVSARTYSYNSPLHF. CDR3 coding DNA: TGTGCCTGGAGTGTATCGGCACGGACCTACTCCTATAATTCACCCCTCCACTTT.

The chain combines TRBV10-3 with TRBJ2-7; a weak D match, TRBD1 (5 bases). Germline CDR1 and CDR2: ENHRY and SYGVKD. The CDR3 spans 13 residues. V lost 8 bases, J lost 3 bases, and 14 bases lay in between. CDR3 in amino acids: CAIGHSRGYEQYF. As DNA, the CDR3 is TGTGCCATCGGTCACAGTAGGGGCTACGAGCAGTACTTC.

The chain combines TRBV7-3 with TRBJ2-1; 8 nucleotides agree with TRBD2. The ends lost 2 bases at V and 4 bases at J; junction bases unmatched: 10. This CDR3 region has 17 residues. CDR1 SGHTA and CDR2 FQGTGA come from the germline V gene. The CDR3 protein is CASSLDTGGGSYNEQFF. The CDR3 DNA follows: TGTGCCAGCAGCTTAGATACGGGAGGGGGAAGTTACAATGAGCAGTTCTTC. The full variable domain, in which reference TRBV7-3 and TRBJ2-1 provide the parts outside the CDR3, is GAGVSQTPSNKVTEKGKYVELRCDPISGHTALYWYRQSLGQGPEFLIYFQGTGAADDSGLPNDRFFAVRPEGSVSTLKIQRTERGDSAVYLCASSLDTGGGSYNEQFFGPGTRLTVL.

There are a few counts of this clonotype. V is TRBV6-1 and J is TRBJ2-2, with D tentatively TRBD2 (5 bases). The length of the CDR3 is 17 residues. Trimming cost V 6 bases and J 2 bases, with 19 bases left between them. CDR1 is MNHNS, CDR2 SASEGT, per germline. The CDR3 spells CASRQSEGRSNTGELFF. The CDR3 nucleotides read TGTGCCAGCAGACAATCCGAGGGCAGGTCTAACACCGGGGAGCTGTTTTTT.

CDR3 loop: CASKEGSNNQPQHF. In DNA form, the CDR3 reads TGTGCCAGCAAGGAGGGGTCGAACAATCAGCCCCAGCATTTT. V is TRBV28 and J is TRBJ1-5; perhaps TRBD1 as D (5 bases). Trimming stripped 7 bases from V and 3 bases from J, with 13 bases between. Germline CDR1 MDHEN, CDR2 SYDVKM. This CDR3 has 14 amino acids.

V is TRBV2 and J is TRBJ1-6; D ambiguous. V shed 3 bases and J shed 5 bases, with 8 bases lying between them. Germline V CDR1 and CDR2: SNHLY, FYNNEI. The CDR3 consists of 14 residues. The CDR3 coding sequence is TGTGCCAGCAGTGAGCAGCTCAATAATTCACCCCTCCACTTT. It encodes CASSEQLNNSPLHF.

This sequence joins TRBV5-1 and TRBJ2-5; 10 positions agree with TRBD2. Trimming at V came to 0 bases and at J to 2 bases, leaving 4 bases not matched to a gene. Germline V gene lookup returns CDR1 SGHRS and CDR2 YFSETQ. There are 16 residues in the CDR3. Here the CDR3 DNA reads TGCGCCAGCAGCTTGGTCCCTAGCGGGAGTCAAGAGACCCAGTACTTC. Translation: CASSLVPSGSQETQYF.

The chain has TRBV24-1 and TRBJ2-1; D may match TRBD1 or TRBD2 (5 bases each). This CDR3 contains 15 residues. The V end lost 6 bases, the J end lost 0 bases, and 11 bases lay between the germline ends. The germline CDR1 and CDR2 sequences are KGHDR and SFDVKD. DNA of the CDR3: TGTGCCACCAGTAGAGGGACGAGCTCCTACAATGAGCAGTTCTTC. Protein sequence: CATSRGTSSYNEQFF.

This clonotype showed up just a few times. The chain combines TRBV20-1 with TRBJ1-1; 9 positions match TRBD1. The trim removed 6 bases at V and 0 bases at J, leaving 5 bases unmatched. The germline gives CDR1 DFQATT, CDR2 SNEGSKA (reference sequence). This CDR3 region has 14 residues. The CDR3 DNA reads TGCAGTGCCAGGGACAGGGTCATGAACACTGAAGCTTTCTTT. Translation gives CSARDRVMNTEAFF.

J is TRBJ2-3 and V is TRBV2; D possibly uses TRBD1 or TRBD2 (6 bases each). Per germline, CDR1 SNHLY and CDR2 FYNNEI. The germline V and J ends were trimmed by 7 bases and 6 bases, with 14 bases remaining between them. This CDR3 has 13 residues. CDR3 in amino acids: CASTPQGRDTQYF. CDR3 nucleotide sequence: TGTGCCAGCACCCCCCAGGGGAGGGATACGCAGTATTTT.

About this clonotype itself: The germline gene is not matched at one end of the junction; a read error may be the cause. The CDR3 bases are TGTGCCAGCAGTCTCGGGACTAGCGGGTTTTACAGTGAGCAGTTCTTC. This gives the protein CASSLGTSGFYSEQFF. This chain connects TRBV27 to TRBJ2-1, with 12 nucleotides matching TRBD2. This CDR3 has 16 amino acids. Germline V gene lookup returns CDR1 MNHEY and CDR2 SMNVEV (reference sequence).

Comment on this clonotype: One end of the junction varies from germline; a read error may be responsible. J is TRBJ1-1 and V is TRBV20-1; no definite D call. The germline CDR1 and CDR2 sequences are DFQATT and SNEGSKA (reference sequence). This CDR3 spans 14 amino acids. The CDR3 loop is CGAPAHGQFAEAFF. The CDR3 DNA follows: TGCGGTGCCCCGGCCCATGGGCAGTTTGCTGAAGCTTTCTTT.